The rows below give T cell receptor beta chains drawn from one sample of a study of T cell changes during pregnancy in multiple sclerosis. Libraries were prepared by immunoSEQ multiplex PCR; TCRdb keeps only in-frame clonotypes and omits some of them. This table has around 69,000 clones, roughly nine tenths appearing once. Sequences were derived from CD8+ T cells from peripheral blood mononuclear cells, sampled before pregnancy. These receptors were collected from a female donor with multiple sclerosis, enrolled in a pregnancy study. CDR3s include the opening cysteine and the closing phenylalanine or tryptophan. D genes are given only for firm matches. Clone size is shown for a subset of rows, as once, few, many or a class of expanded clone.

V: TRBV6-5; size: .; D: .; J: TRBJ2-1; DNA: TGTGCCACCAGGGACACCTCCAATGAGCAGTTCTTC; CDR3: CATRDTSNEQFF
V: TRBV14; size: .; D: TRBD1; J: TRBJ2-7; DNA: TGTGCCAGCAGCCTGGGACAGGGACGCTGGGACTTC; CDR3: CASSLGQGRWDF
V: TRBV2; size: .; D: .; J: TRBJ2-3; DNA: TGTGCCAGCAGCGAAAACCGCCTCAGGGTAGGGGCAGATACGCAGTATTTT; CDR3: CASSENRLRVGADTQYF
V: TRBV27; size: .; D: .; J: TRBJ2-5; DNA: TGTGCCAGCACCAATCGCAGCGGGTTGCTCGGGACCCAGTACTTC; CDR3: CASTNRSGLLGTQYF
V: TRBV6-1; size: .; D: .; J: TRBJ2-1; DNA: TGTGCCAGCAGTGAAGTTCCGTCTTCCTACAATGAGCAGTTCTTC; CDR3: CASSEVPSSYNEQFF
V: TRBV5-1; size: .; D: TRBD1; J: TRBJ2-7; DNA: TGCGCCAGCAGAAACAGGGGGCTTCGCGAGCAGTACTTC; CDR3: CASRNRGLREQYF
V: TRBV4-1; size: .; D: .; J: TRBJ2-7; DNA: TGCGCCAGCAGCACCGGGACAACCTACGAGCAGTACTTC; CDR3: CASSTGTTYEQYF
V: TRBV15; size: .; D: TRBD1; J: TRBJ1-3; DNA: TGTGCCACCAGCAGAGATTTCAGGGACAGGGGAAACACCATATATTTT; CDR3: CATSRDFRDRGNTIYF
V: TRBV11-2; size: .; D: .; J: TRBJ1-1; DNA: TGTGCCAGCAGCTCATGGGGGGAGTTAAGGACTGAAGCTTTCTTT; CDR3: CASSSWGELRTEAFF
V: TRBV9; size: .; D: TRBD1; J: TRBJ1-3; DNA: TGTGCCAGCAGCGTAGCCCACAGGACAGGGCTCTCTGGAAACACCATATATTTT; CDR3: CASSVAHRTGLSGNTIYF
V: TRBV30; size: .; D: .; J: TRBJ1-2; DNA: TGTGCCTGGAATGTGGGAGGGGAGAGTGGCTACACCTTC; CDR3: CAWNVGGESGYTF
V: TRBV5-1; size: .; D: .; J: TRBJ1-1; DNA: TGCGCCAGCAGCTCATTGATGGACGGGGACACTGAAGCTTTCTTT; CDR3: CASSSLMDGDTEAFF
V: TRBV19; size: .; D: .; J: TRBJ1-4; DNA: TGTGCCAGTAGTATCTGGGCCGTTAATGAAAAACTGTTTTTT; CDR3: CASSIWAVNEKLFF
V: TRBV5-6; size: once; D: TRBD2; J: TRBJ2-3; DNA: TGTGCCAGCAGCTTTGAAAAAACTAGCGGGGGGATTGATACGCAGTATTTT; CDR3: CASSFEKTSGGIDTQYF
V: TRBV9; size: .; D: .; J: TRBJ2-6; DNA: TGTGCCAGCAGCGTAGACAGCTACTCTGGGGCCAACGTCCTGACTTTC; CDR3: CASSVDSYSGANVLTF
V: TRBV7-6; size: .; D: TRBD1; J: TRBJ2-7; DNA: TGTGCCAGCAGCTTGATTTTGGGACAGGAGTCCTACGAGCAGTACTTC; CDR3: CASSLILGQESYEQYF
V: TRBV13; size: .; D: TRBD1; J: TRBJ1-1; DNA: TGTGCCAGCAGTTCTCCGGACAGGGGGCATTCTACTGAAGCTTTCTTT; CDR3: CASSSPDRGHSTEAFF
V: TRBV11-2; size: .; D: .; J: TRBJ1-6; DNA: TGTGCCAGCAGCGACGTTTGGGCTTCCTATAATTCACCCCTCCACTTT; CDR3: CASSDVWASYNSPLHF
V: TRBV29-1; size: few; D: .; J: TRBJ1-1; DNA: TGCAGCGTTGATAGCACTGAAGCTTTCTTT; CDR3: CSVDSTEAFF
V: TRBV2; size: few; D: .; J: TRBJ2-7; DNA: TGTGCCTCCCGTGAGGAGTACTTC; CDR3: CASREEYF
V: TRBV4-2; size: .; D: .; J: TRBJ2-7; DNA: TGTGCCAGCAGCCAAGCGCAGGGGCGAGACGAGCAGTACTTC; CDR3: CASSQAQGRDEQYF
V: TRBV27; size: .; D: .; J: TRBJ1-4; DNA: TGTGCCAGCAGTCCCGCAGGGTTTACTAATGAAAAACTGTTTTTT; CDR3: CASSPAGFTNEKLFF
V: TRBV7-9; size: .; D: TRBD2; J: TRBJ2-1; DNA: TGTGCCAGCAGCCTCATACGGGGGGGATACAATGAGCAGTTCTTC; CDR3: CASSLIRGGYNEQFF
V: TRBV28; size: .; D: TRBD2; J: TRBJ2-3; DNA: TGTGCCAGCAGTTCCCCCCTGGTGGGCGGGGGTTCTTTGGATACGCAGTATTTT; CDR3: CASSSPLVGGGSLDTQYF
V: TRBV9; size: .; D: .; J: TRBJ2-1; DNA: TGTGCCAGCAGCCCAAGTGGGGTCGGGGGCTACAATGAGCAGTTCTTC; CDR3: CASSPSGVGGYNEQFF
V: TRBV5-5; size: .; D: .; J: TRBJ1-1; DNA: TGTGCCAGCAGCTTGGAGGGAGGCGGGGGCGCGGGGGCTTTCTTT; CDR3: CASSLEGGGGAGAFF
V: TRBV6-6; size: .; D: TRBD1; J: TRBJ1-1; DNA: TGTGCCAGCAGTCAGGGGGTCACTGAAGCTTTCTTT; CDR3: CASSQGVTEAFF
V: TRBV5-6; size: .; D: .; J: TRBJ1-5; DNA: TGTGCCAGCAGCTTTGGGGCTGGTCAGCCCCAGCATTTT; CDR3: CASSFGAGQPQHF
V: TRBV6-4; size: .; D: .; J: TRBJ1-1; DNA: TGTGCCAGCCAGTTGAGGGAGAACACTGAAGCTTTCTTT; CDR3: CASQLRENTEAFF
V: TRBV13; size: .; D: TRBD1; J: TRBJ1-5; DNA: TGTGCCAGCAGCTTAGGACAGGGGGCTCTTAAGCCCCAGCATTTT; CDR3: CASSLGQGALKPQHF
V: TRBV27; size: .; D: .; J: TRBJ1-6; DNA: TGTGCCAGCAGCCTGATCAGGGAATCTTCACCCCTCCACTTT; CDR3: CASSLIRESSPLHF
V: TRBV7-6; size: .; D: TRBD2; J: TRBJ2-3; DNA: TGTGCCAGCAGCTTAGGAGCAGCGGGGGAGATCACAGATACGCAGTATTTT; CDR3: CASSLGAAGEITDTQYF
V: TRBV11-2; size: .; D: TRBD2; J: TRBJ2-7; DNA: TGTGCCAGCAGCTTACCGGGAGGCATCAACTACGAGCAGTACTTC; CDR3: CASSLPGGINYEQYF
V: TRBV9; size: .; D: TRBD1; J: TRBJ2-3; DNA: TGTGCCAGCAGCGAGGACAGGGGTGATAATACGCAGTATTTT; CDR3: CASSEDRGDNTQYF
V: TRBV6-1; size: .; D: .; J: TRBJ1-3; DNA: TGTGCCAGCACTGCTTCCGTAGACTCTGGAAACACCATATATTTT; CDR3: CASTASVDSGNTIYF
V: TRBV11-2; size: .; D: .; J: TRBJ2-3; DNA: TGTGCCAGCAGCTCGGAATTCGGGGGTGGGGACACAGATACGCAGTATTTT; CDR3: CASSSEFGGGDTDTQYF
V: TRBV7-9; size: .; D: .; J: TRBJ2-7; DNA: TGTGCCAGCAGCTTAGACAGGAACTACGAGCAGTACTTC; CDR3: CASSLDRNYEQYF
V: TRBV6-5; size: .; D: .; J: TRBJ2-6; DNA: TGTGCCAGCACCTCAGCGTTCTCTGGGGCCAACGTCCTGACTTTC; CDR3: CASTSAFSGANVLTF
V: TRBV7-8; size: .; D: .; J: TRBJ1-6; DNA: TGTGCCAGCAGCCACCTCGAGCTGACACACCCCAGCTCCTATAATTCACCCCTCCACTTT; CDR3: CASSHLELTHPSSYNSPLHF
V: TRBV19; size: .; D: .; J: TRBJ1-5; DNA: TGTGCCAGTAGTACCACCTTAGAGGGTTTGAATCAGCCCCAGCATTTT; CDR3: CASSTTLEGLNQPQHF
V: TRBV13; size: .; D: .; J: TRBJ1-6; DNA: TGTGCCAGCCGGGAGGGCGGGCATCTTTCACCCCTCCACTTT; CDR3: CASREGGHLSPLHF
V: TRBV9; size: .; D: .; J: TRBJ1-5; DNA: TGTGCCAGCAGCGTAGGGGACTCTGCTCAGCCCCAGCATTTT; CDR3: CASSVGDSAQPQHF
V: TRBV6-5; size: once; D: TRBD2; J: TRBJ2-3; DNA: TGTGCCAGCAGTTACTCCGGCGGGGGGGCCTGGGATACGCAGTATTTT; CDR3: CASSYSGGGAWDTQYF
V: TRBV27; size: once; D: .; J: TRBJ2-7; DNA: TGTGCCAGCAGTTACTTTGGGGGCTTAATCTACGAGCAGTACTTC; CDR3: CASSYFGGLIYEQYF
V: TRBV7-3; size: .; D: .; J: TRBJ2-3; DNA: TGTGCCAGCAGCTTAACGGGTGGACTATCCGATACGCAGTATTTT; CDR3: CASSLTGGLSDTQYF
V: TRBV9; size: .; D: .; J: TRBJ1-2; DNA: TGTGCCAGCAGCGTAAGCGGGACAACTCCTAACTATGGCTACACCTTC; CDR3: CASSVSGTTPNYGYTF
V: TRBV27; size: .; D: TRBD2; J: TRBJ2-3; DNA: TGTGCCAGCAGTTTGAATAGCGGGGGCAGGAATACGCAGTATTTT; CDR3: CASSLNSGGRNTQYF
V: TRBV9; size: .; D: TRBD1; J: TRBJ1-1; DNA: TGTGCCAGCAGCGCAATACCCGGGACAGGAGAGAACACTGAAGCTTTCTTT; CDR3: CASSAIPGTGENTEAFF
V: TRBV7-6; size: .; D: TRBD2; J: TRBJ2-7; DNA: TGTGCCAGCAGCTTAGGACTAGCGGGGCCCTACGAGCAGTACTTC; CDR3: CASSLGLAGPYEQYF